These 18 T cell receptor beta chains came from one sample sequenced in a study of CD8 T cells in Susac syndrome (dated 2019 in TCRdb). Receptors were amplified or captured by the immunoSEQ multiplex PCR assay. RNA was extracted using the RNeasy kit, and about 0.45 to 1 ug of the RNA was reverse transcribed with random hexamers. The raw public reads went through TCRdb reprocessing: fastp at Q25, MiXCR clone calling, in-frame beta chains kept. Identical CDR3 proteins give one entry, which carries the most common genes and DNA. This sample lists roughly 200,000 distinct CDR3 sequences; around 96% were detected once. The ten largest make up 0.085% to 0.11% of the sample. Sequenced input: CD4+ T cells from PBMCs. These TCRs come from a human donor in good health.

This sequence joins TRBV28 and TRBJ2-1; D remains ambiguous. Trimming left V 6 bases short and J 6 bases short, with 18 bases between. Looked up from germline, CDR1 is MDHEN and CDR2 is SYDVKM. This CDR3 has 15 amino acids. Here the CDR3 reads CASRSGSFTFNEQFF. The CDR3 nucleotides read TGTGCCAGCAGGTCCGGGTCCTTCACTTTCAATGAGCAGTTCTTC.

This rearrangement joins TRBV14 to TRBJ2-2, with no clear D. V was clipped by 4 bases and J by 3 bases, with 12 bases between them. Germline CDR1 and CDR2: SGHDN and FVKESK. This CDR3 spans 15 amino acids. This CDR3 reads CASSLEFVDTGELFF. The CDR3 DNA reads TGTGCCAGCAGCCTAGAATTTGTAGACACCGGGGAGCTGTTTTTT.

The genes are TRBV20-1 and TRBJ1-1; 8 bases line up with TRBD1. V trimming: 2 bases; J trimming: 4 bases; junction bases outside the gene matches: 6. The CDR3 length is 14 residues. CDR1 DFQATT and CDR2 SNEGSKA come from the germline V gene (reference sequence). The chain's CDR3 is CSARLTGGATEAFF. The DNA for the CDR3 is TGCAGTGCTAGACTTACAGGGGGGGCCACTGAAGCTTTCTTT.

The chain combines TRBV11-2 with TRBJ2-7; TRBD2 is a possible D gene (6 bases). The CDR3 extends over 15 amino acids. Germline V gives CDR1 SGHAT, CDR2 FQNNGV. The ends were cut back, 5 bases at V and 6 bases at J, with 20 bases in the middle. CDR3 nucleotide sequence: TGTGCCAGCAGCCCCGTTGGGGGAGGAGCCGCCGAGCAGTACTTC. The encoded protein is CASSPVGGGAAEQYF.

The chain carries TRBV28 and TRBJ2-6, with D unresolved. This CDR3 spans 16 amino acids. The V end lost 5 bases, the J end lost 4 bases, and 15 bases lay between the germline ends. CDR1 MDHEN and CDR2 SYDVKM come from the germline V gene. The CDR3 nucleotides read TGTGCCAGCAGTCCCTCGGGCGCCAGGGGGGCCAACGTCCTGACTTTC. Translated, it gives CASSPSGARGANVLTF.

The chain couples TRBV20-1 to TRBJ2-3; TRBD2 aligns across 11 bases. Germline V gene data show CDR1 as DFQATT and CDR2 as SNEGSKA (reference sequence). V was clipped by 6 bases and J by 2 bases; unmatched bases: 10. This CDR3 is 16 amino acids long. CDR3 residues: CSASPSGRLFTDTQYF. The CDR3 nucleotides are TGCAGTGCCAGTCCTAGCGGGAGGCTTTTCACAGATACGCAGTATTTT.

The chain is built from TRBV3-1 and TRBJ2-5; a weak D match, TRBD2 (5 bases). Trimming left V 0 bases short and J 4 bases short, with 18 bases between. Germline-derived CDR1 and CDR2 are LGHDT and YNNKEL (reference sequence). The CDR3 consists of 17 residues. The CDR3 spells CASSQDGRTQLAETQYF. CDR3 nucleotides: TGTGCCAGCAGCCAAGACGGTAGGACTCAGCTCGCAGAGACCCAGTACTTC.

The genes are TRBV9 and TRBJ2-1; 7 bases fit TRBD2. V trimming: 0 bases; J trimming: 6 bases; junction bases outside the gene matches: 6. The CDR3 runs to 15 residues. Germline V gene sequence: CDR1 SGDLS, CDR2 YYNGEE. This CDR3 reads CASSVESSGRNEQFF. The CDR3 DNA is TGTGCCAGCAGCGTAGAGTCTAGCGGACGCAATGAGCAGTTCTTC.

The chain carries TRBV9 and TRBJ2-5, with a tentative D call TRBD2 (5 bases). Looked up from germline, CDR1 is SGDLS and CDR2 is YYNGEE. Trimming shortened V by 4 bases and J by 1 base, and 11 bases separated the two germline ends. CDR3 size: 14 residues. In nucleotides, the CDR3 is TGTGCCAGCAGCATCCGGGATTCCCAAGAGACCCAGTACTTC. Protein product: CASSIRDSQETQYF.

The genes are TRBV12-3 or TRBV12-4 and TRBJ2-7, with 10 nucleotides matching TRBD1. V shed 5 bases and J 2 bases; nucleotides not matched to a gene: 6. CDR3 length: 15 residues. CDR3 region: CASSPTGQGPYEQYF. The CDR3 nucleotides are TGTGCCAGCAGTCCCACGGGACAGGGGCCCTACGAGCAGTACTTC.

This chain links TRBV28 with TRBJ1-1; tentatively, D is TRBD1 (5 bases). V dropped 5 bases and J dropped 8 bases, with 15 bases sitting between them. Germline V lookup: CDR1 MDHEN, CDR2 SYDVKM. The CDR3 runs 13 residues. The CDR3 bases are TGTGCCAGCAGTGTAGCGACAGCGCCCGAAGCTTTCTTT. It codes for CASSVATAPEAFF.

V is TRBV14 and J is TRBJ2-3, with no clear D. Germline CDR1 SGHDN, CDR2 FVKESK. Trimming cost V 5 bases and J 6 bases, with 12 bases left between them. The CDR3 covers 13 residues. CDR3 sequence reads: CASSASTGDTQYF. DNA for the CDR3: TGTGCCAGCAGCGCTTCGACCGGGGATACGCAGTATTTT.

The rearrangement joins TRBV20-1 to TRBJ1-2, with TRBD1 identical over 7 bases. With V trimmed by 6 bases and J by 6 bases, 10 bases remained unmatched. Germline V gene sequence: CDR1 DFQATT, CDR2 SNEGSKA (reference sequence). This CDR3 has 13 residues. The CDR3 DNA reads as TGCAGTGCCCCCTTTAGGGACAGCAATGGCTACACCTTC. This translates into CSAPFRDSNGYTF.

The genes are TRBV3-1 and TRBJ2-1; 7 bases line up with TRBD2. With 1 base clipped from V and 2 bases from J, the junction kept 2 bases outside the gene matches. Germline CDR1 LGHDT, CDR2 YNNKEL (reference sequence). This CDR3 has 15 residues. The CDR3 loop is CASSQGGGAYNEQFF. CDR3 in DNA: TGTGCCAGCAGCCAAGGGGGGGGAGCCTACAATGAGCAGTTCTTC.

This clonotype was counted a single time. The rearrangement joins TRBV13 to TRBJ2-1; 12 bases match TRBD2. V trimming: 1 base; J trimming: 10 bases; junction bases outside the gene matches: 8. Germline CDR1 and CDR2: PRHDT and FYEKMQ (reference sequence). This CDR3 region has 16 residues. CDR3 region: CASSLEASGRGEEQFF. The CDR3, as DNA: TGTGCCAGCAGCTTAGAGGCTAGCGGGAGGGGGGAGGAGCAGTTCTTC. The full variable domain, in which reference TRBV13 and TRBJ2-1 provide the parts outside the CDR3, is AAGVIQSPRHLIKEKRETATLKCYPIPRHDTVYWYQQGPGQDPQFLISFYEKMQSDKGSIPDRFSAQQFSDYHSELNMSSLELGDSALYFCASSLEASGRGEEQFFGPGTRLTVL.

The rearrangement joins TRBV10-3 to TRBJ2-3; maybe TRBD2 (5 bases). The CDR3 contains 17 residues. Germline V gene lookup returns CDR1 ENHRY and CDR2 SYGVKD. Trimming stripped 0 bases from V and 3 bases from J, with 16 bases between. The CDR3 is CAISESSGPTRTDTQYF. Written as DNA, the CDR3 is TGTGCCATCAGTGAGTCGTCAGGTCCAACTAGGACAGATACGCAGTATTTT.

The chain joins TRBV30 to TRBJ2-7; 8 nucleotides match TRBD1. Germline CDR1 reads GTSNPN; CDR2 reads SVGIG (reference sequence). The CDR3 has 15 amino acids. Germline trimming cut 4 bases from V and 2 bases from J; bases unmatched to any gene: 10. CDR3 protein: CAWMRGGTGTYEQYF. CDR3 DNA: TGTGCCTGGATGCGGGGTGGGACAGGAACCTACGAGCAGTACTTC.

The chain carries TRBV9 and TRBJ2-1, with D tentatively TRBD2 (6 bases). CDR1 is SGDLS, CDR2 YYNGEE, per germline. This CDR3 has 16 amino acids. Trimming stripped 1 base from V and 7 bases from J, with 18 bases between. The CDR3 spells CASSVTMRDSLNEQFF. The CDR3 bases are TGTGCCAGCAGCGTAACGATGCGGGATTCCCTGAATGAGCAGTTCTTC. The complete variable domain, with remaining parts taken from reference TRBV9 and TRBJ2-1, reads DSGVTQTPKHLITATGQRVTLRCSPRSGDLSVYWYQQSLDQGLQFLIQYYNGEERAKGNILERFSAQQFPDLHSELNLSSLELGDSALYFCASSVTMRDSLNEQFFGPGTRLTVL.